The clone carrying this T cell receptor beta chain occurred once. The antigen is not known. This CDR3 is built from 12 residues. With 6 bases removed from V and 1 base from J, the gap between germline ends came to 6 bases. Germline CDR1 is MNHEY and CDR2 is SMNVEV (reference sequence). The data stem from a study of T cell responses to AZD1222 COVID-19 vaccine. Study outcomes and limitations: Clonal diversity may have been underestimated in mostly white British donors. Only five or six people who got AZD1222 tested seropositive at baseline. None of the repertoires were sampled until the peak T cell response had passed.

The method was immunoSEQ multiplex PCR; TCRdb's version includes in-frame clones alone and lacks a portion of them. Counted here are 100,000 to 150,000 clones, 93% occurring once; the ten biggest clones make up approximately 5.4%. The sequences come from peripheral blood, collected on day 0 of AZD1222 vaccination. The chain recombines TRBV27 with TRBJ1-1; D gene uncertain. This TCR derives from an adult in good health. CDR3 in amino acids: CASRSQNTEAFF. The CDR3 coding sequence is TGTGCCAGCAGATCGCAGAACACTGAAGCTTTCTTT.